This TCR beta chain was documented in a study of early T cells in non-severe SARS-CoV-2 infection. This clonotype has ten or more counts. The germline CDR1 and CDR2 sequences are SQVTM and ANQGSEA. The CDR3 loop spans 11 amino acids. V lost 2 bases and J 4 bases, leaving 5 bases between the germline ends. TCRdb re-derived calls from the 5' RACE reads in MiXCR, one entry per CDR3 protein. Here the sample spans about 70,000 distinct CDR3 sequences, over 3.5% being singletons. The specimen was whole blood, collected at baseline. This TCR came from an adult who was a healthcare worker with PCR-confirmed SARS-CoV-2 infection or an uninfected control (not recorded which). The donor label of this sample is uncertain. This chain joins TRBV29-1 and TRBJ1-1; D uncertain. The chain's CDR3 is CSVEFGTEAFF. In DNA, the CDR3 is TGCAGCGTTGAATTTGGCACTGAAGCTTTCTTT.